This entry lists 27 T cell receptor beta chains sequenced from one sample in a study of shared clonotypes between healthy human individuals. Using immunoSEQ multiplex PCR, the repertoire was profiled, and TCRdb retains in-frame clones only, with some absent. The data contain around 720,000 clones, less than 80% of them singletons. The specimen was memory CD4+ T cells sorted from blood. Noted subset: CD45RA-negative fraction. The source is a woman aged 25 to 39 in good health.

This clone was counted between two and nine times. The sample holds other DNA sequences that translate to the same CDR3. The J gene is TRBJ2-1, the V gene TRBV11-2, with D possibly TRBD1 on 5 matching bases. CDR1 and CDR2 (germline): SGHAT, FQNNGV. Trimming took off 1 base at V and 0 bases at J, with 7 bases between the two ends. CDR3 size: 15 residues. CDR3 nucleotide sequence: TGTGCCAGCAGCTTAGCTGACAGCTCCTACAATGAGCAGTTCTTC. Protein sequence: CASSLADSSYNEQFF.

The chain joins TRBV4-1 to TRBJ1-1; D is possibly TRBD1 (5 bases). V lost 4 bases and J lost 3, with 9 bases in between. The CDR3 runs 13 residues. Germline V lookup: CDR1 MGHRA, CDR2 YSYEKL. CDR3 in DNA: TGCGCCAGCAGCCGACTAGGGGACACTGAAGCTTTCTTT. Translating gives CASSRLGDTEAFF.

The V call is TRBV30, the J call TRBJ2-1; D is possibly TRBD2 (6 bases). The germline gives CDR1 GTSNPN, CDR2 SVGIG (reference sequence). CDR3 length equals 11 residues. Trimming shortened V by 5 bases and J by 12 bases, and 14 bases separated the two germline ends. CDR3 amino acids: CAWGNREMQFF. CDR3 DNA sequence: TGTGCCTGGGGAAATCGGGAGATGCAGTTCTTC.

J is TRBJ2-3 and V is TRBV10-3; D unclear. Per germline, CDR1 ENHRY and CDR2 SYGVKD. This CDR3 is built from 15 residues. Trimming took off 0 bases at V and 6 bases at J, with 13 bases between the two ends. CDR3 protein: CAISESTGPGDTQYF. The CDR3 DNA follows: TGTGCCATCAGTGAGTCGACGGGTCCCGGGGATACGCAGTATTTT.

Remarks on this clone: A read error is possible here, since a much larger clone lies one base away. The chain uses TRBV7-6 and TRBJ2-7, with TRBD1 matching 7 bases. The V segment lost 2 bases and the J segment 6 bases; nucleotides outside the gene matches: 1. CDR1 is SGHVS and CDR2 is FNYEAQ in the germline V gene. This CDR3 is built from 12 residues. The CDR3 loop reads CASSLPGGEQYF. CDR3 bases: TGTGCCAGCAGCTTACCAGGGGGCGAGCAGTACTTC. Full variable domain (rest looked up from reference TRBV7-6 and TRBJ2-7): GAGVSQSPRYKVTKRGQDVALRCDPISGHVSLYWYRQALGQGPEFLTYFNYEAQQDKSGLPNDRFSAERPEGSISTLTIQRTEQRDSAMYRCASSLPGGEQYFGPGTRLTVT.

Remarks on this clone: Other DNA variants within this sample encode the same CDR3. V usage is TRBV5-1 and J usage is TRBJ2-1; perhaps TRBD1 as D (6 bases). This CDR3 region has 15 residues. Between the trimmed V and J ends, which lost 4 bases and 2 bases, there was a span of 13 bases. The germline V gene has CDR1 SGHRS and CDR2 YFSETQ. For the CDR3, the DNA is TGCGCCAGCAGCCCGGACAGAGGAGCCTACAATGAGCAGTTCTTC. Protein: CASSPDRGAYNEQFF.

The V and J genes are TRBV10-3 and TRBJ2-4, with a tentative D call TRBD2 (5 bases). CDR3 length: 14 residues. Deletions cut 3 bases from V and 2 bases from J, with 8 bases between. CDR1 is ENHRY and CDR2 is SYGVKD in the germline V gene. In DNA, the CDR3 is TGTGCCATCAGTGATACGGGGACCAAAAACATTCAGTACTTC. Translated: CAISDTGTKNIQYF.

This clone came up a few times. The chain employs TRBV6-5 and TRBJ2-7; 9 bases align to TRBD2. This CDR3 spans 15 amino acids. CDR1 and CDR2 (germline): MNHEY, SVGAGI. V was pared by 6 bases and J by 7 bases, with 13 bases of the junction left unmatched. CDR3 protein: CASSRRAGGRGEQYF. The CDR3 coding sequence is TGTGCCAGCAGCCGGCGGGCCGGCGGGAGGGGGGAGCAGTACTTC.

This clone occurred a few times. The chain recombines TRBV27 with TRBJ1-3; no definite D call. The V end lost 5 bases, the J end lost 0 bases, and 8 bases lay between the germline ends. The CDR3 consists of 14 residues. CDR1 and CDR2 (germline): MNHEY, SMNVEV (reference sequence). This CDR3 reads CASSKGHSGNTIYF. The CDR3, as DNA: TGTGCCAGCAGTAAAGGGCACTCTGGAAACACCATATATTTT.

The chain is built from TRBV4-1 and TRBJ2-1; no reliable D call. Trimming shortened V by 2 bases and J by 0 bases, and 11 bases separated the two germline ends. This CDR3 is 16 amino acids long. Germline CDR1 and CDR2: MGHRA and YSYEKL. In nucleotides, the CDR3 is TGCGCCAGCAGCCAATGGGATAAGGGCTCCTACAATGAGCAGTTCTTC. This gives the protein CASSQWDKGSYNEQFF.

The chain recombines TRBV27 with TRBJ2-5, with no clear D. CDR1 is MNHEY, CDR2 SMNVEV, per germline (reference sequence). V was cut by 3 bases and J by 5 bases, with 16 bases left in between. The CDR3 length is 15 residues. Here the CDR3 DNA reads TGTGCCAGCAGTTTCAATCCTACCTTCGGGGAGACCCAGTACTTC. This codes for CASSFNPTFGETQYF.

The chain uses TRBV27 and TRBJ1-2; D may be TRBD1 (5 bases). Looked up from germline, CDR1 is MNHEY and CDR2 is SMNVEV (reference sequence). The CDR3 is made up of 14 amino acids. V was shortened by 0 bases and J by 6 bases, with 11 bases between the two germline ends. The CDR3 reads CASSLSGRENGYTF. In nucleotides, the CDR3 is TGTGCCAGCAGTTTATCCGGCAGGGAGAATGGCTACACCTTC.

This clone came up once. The chain combines TRBV28 with TRBJ1-1; D remains unclear. This CDR3 has 12 residues. CDR1 and CDR2 (germline): MDHEN, SYDVKM. The ends were cut back, 4 bases at V and 5 bases at J, with 8 bases in the middle. CDR3 region: CASSSSWTEAFF. CDR3 bases: TGTGCCAGCAGTTCAAGTTGGACTGAAGCTTTCTTT.

The J gene is TRBJ2-7, the V gene TRBV6-4; a weak D match, TRBD2 (6 bases). The V gene's germline CDR1 is MRHNA and CDR2 SNTAGT. V dropped 1 base and J dropped 6 bases, with 7 bases sitting between them. The CDR3 runs 12 residues. CDR3 nucleotide sequence: TGTGCCAGCAGTGACTGGGACTGCGAGCAGTACTTC. Residues: CASSDWDCEQYF.

The sample holds a few counts of this clone. CDR3: CASSARGDTQYF. The CDR3 DNA is TGTGCCAGCTCAGCTAGAGGAGATACGCAGTATTTT. The V call is TRBV18, the J call TRBJ2-3; D unresolved. The CDR3 runs to 12 residues. Trimming cost V 5 bases and J 5 bases, with 8 bases left between them. Germline V gives CDR1 KGHSH, CDR2 LQKENI.

The chain employs TRBV19 and TRBJ2-4; D possibly corresponds to TRBD2 (6 bases). V lost 5 bases and J lost 7, with 21 bases in between. Germline loops: CDR1 LNHDA, CDR2 SQIVND (reference sequence). The CDR3 length is 16 residues. CDR3 sequence: CASSLSIGSVVNIQYF. DNA of the CDR3: TGTGCCAGTAGTTTGTCGATCGGGAGTGTCGTTAACATTCAGTACTTC.

The chain couples TRBV21-1 to TRBJ1-1. TRBV21-1 constitutes a pseudogene. The CDR3 runs to 11 residues. The CDR3 region has the DNA TGTGCCAGCAGCGCTCCAGGGAGAGCTTTCTTT. Its protein is CASSAPGRAFF.

Concerning this clone: Germline is not matched at one junction end, which may reflect a read error. The rearrangement links TRBV28 to TRBJ2-7; 8 bases are shared with TRBD1. The germline V gene encodes CDR1 MDHEN and CDR2 SYDVKM. There are 14 residues in the CDR3. CDR3 sequence reads: CASGSLRTGLYLNF. CDR3 coding DNA: TGTGCCAGCGGCTCCCTTCGGACAGGGTTGTATCTTAACTTC.

The genes are TRBV2 and TRBJ1-1; tentative D call: TRBD1 (6 bases). V shed 5 bases and J shed 7 bases, with 17 bases lying between them. Germline lookup yields CDR1 SNHLY and CDR2 FYNNEI. The CDR3 has 14 amino acids. The CDR3, as DNA: TGTGCCAGCAGTACCCGACAGGCAGCAGATGAAGCTTTCTTT. Its translation: CASSTRQAADEAFF.

In this sample, this clone turned up once. V usage is TRBV30 and J usage is TRBJ2-3, with 8 bases that match TRBD2. The CDR3 consists of 12 residues. V was clipped by 8 bases and J by 5 bases; unmatched bases: 6. Germline V gene sequence: CDR1 GTSNPN, CDR2 SVGIG (reference sequence). CDR3 sequence reads: CARTSGVDTQYF. The CDR3 region has the DNA TGTGCCAGAACTAGCGGAGTAGATACGCAGTATTTT.

The rearrangement uses TRBV28 and TRBJ1-1, with D tentatively TRBD1 (5 bases). Trimming removed 8 bases from V and 4 bases from J, with 8 bases in between. Germline V gene sequence: CDR1 MDHEN, CDR2 SYDVKM. This CDR3 comprises 11 residues. In DNA form, the CDR3 reads TGTGCCAGCGAGGGGACCACTGAAGCTTTCTTT. Amino acids: CASEGTTEAFF.

This chain connects TRBV6-5 to TRBJ2-7; 8 nucleotides line up with TRBD1. The junction had 10 bases not matched to a gene; V was cut back by 4 bases and J by 5 bases. This CDR3 has 15 residues. Germline CDR1 is MNHEY and CDR2 is SVGAGI. The CDR3 is CASSSGQGLPHEQYF. In DNA form, the CDR3 reads TGTGCCAGCAGTTCAGGACAGGGATTACCCCACGAGCAGTACTTC.

The chain links TRBV29-1 to TRBJ1-5; D is uncertain. This CDR3 region has 13 residues. Germline V CDR1 and CDR2: SQVTM, ANQGSEA. V lost 4 bases and J lost 2, with 9 bases in between. The CDR3 loop reads CSVGKGGNQPQHF. The CDR3 DNA sequence: TGCAGCGTTGGGAAGGGTGGCAATCAGCCCCAGCATTTT.

This chain links TRBV6-5 with TRBJ1-1; D possibly corresponds to TRBD1 (6 bases). With 7 bases removed from V and 1 base from J, the gap between germline ends came to 16 bases. Germline loops: CDR1 MNHEY, CDR2 SVGAGI. The CDR3 sequence is 15 residues long. The CDR3 DNA is TGTGCCAGCAAGGGGGGGGGTGTTCAGAACACTGAAGCTTTCTTT. Its protein is CASKGGGVQNTEAFF.

This clone showed up just a few times. The same CDR3 also results from other DNA sequences found in this sample. The chain joins TRBV20-1 to TRBJ2-5; D not resolved. With the DNA end fitting TRBJ2-7 better, the J assignment may be wrong. Germline values: CDR1 DFQATT, CDR2 SNEGSKA (reference sequence). CDR3 length equals 11 residues. This CDR3 reads CSASASYEQYF. CDR3 DNA: TGCAGTGCTAGTGCGTCCTACGAGCAGTACTTC.

CDR3 bases: TGTGCCAGCAGTTTCGACAGGTTACCTTACGAGCAGTACTTC. This translates into CASSFDRLPYEQYF. The chain uses TRBV28 and TRBJ2-7; D is perhaps TRBD1 (6 bases). V lost 3 bases and J lost 4, with 13 bases in between. CDR1 is MDHEN and CDR2 is SYDVKM in the germline V gene. This CDR3 has 14 amino acids.

In regard to this clone: The sample holds other DNA sequences that translate to the same CDR3. This chain joins TRBV11-2 and TRBJ2-5; weak D call: TRBD2 (5 bases). This CDR3 is built from 13 residues. The V and J ends lost 5 bases and 5 bases respectively, with 12 bases between them. From germline, CDR1 is SGHAT and CDR2 FQNNGV. CDR3 loop: CASSPGLEETQYF. The CDR3, as DNA: TGTGCCAGCAGCCCCGGACTGGAGGAGACCCAGTACTTC.